A selection of T cell receptor beta chains follows, all from one sample in a study of blood T cells in healthy people across ages. TCRdb called the 5' RACE reads again in MiXCR, with one record for every CDR3 protein. Among 800,000 or so distinct CDR3 sequences, 25% were seen once, and the ten largest hold around 3.6%. This sample also belongs to another study, concerning T cells of mothers and their children.

Specimen: blood. These receptors came from a boy aged 5-17 years in good health. The CDR3 runs from the conserved cysteine through the conserved F or W. D genes are given only for firm matches. Size is omitted from some rows. Given values are once, few, many or a class for expanded clones.

size: few; J: TRBJ1-5; D: -; V: TRBV6-2/TRBV6-3; CDR3: CASNEGFGNQPQHF; DNA: TGTGCCAGCAATGAGGGTTTCGGCAATCAGCCCCAGCATTTT
size: few; J: TRBJ2-3; D: -; V: TRBV7-6; CDR3: CASSLKPPVGDTQYF; DNA: TGTGCCAGCAGCTTAAAACCCCCGGTTGGAGATACGCAGTATTTT
size: -; J: TRBJ2-7; D: TRBD1; V: TRBV12-3/TRBV12-4; CDR3: CASSTDRATYEQYF; DNA: TGTGCCAGCAGTACTGACAGGGCCACCTACGAGCAGTACTTC
size: few; J: TRBJ2-3; D: TRBD2; V: TRBV20-1; CDR3: CSAPLGGGTDTQYF; DNA: TGCAGTGCACCTCTGGGAGGGGGCACAGATACGCAGTATTTT
size: few; J: TRBJ2-5; D: -; V: TRBV28; CDR3: CASSDPGLETQYF; DNA: TGTGCCAGCAGTGACCCTGGGCTAGAGACCCAGTACTTC
size: -; J: TRBJ2-7; D: -; V: TRBV20-1; CDR3: CSATRAANSYEQYF; DNA: TGCAGTGCCACGCGGGCAGCCAACTCCTACGAGCAGTACTTC
size: few; J: TRBJ2-1; D: TRBD1; V: TRBV5-1; CDR3: CASSLSRDRVSSEQFF; DNA: TGCGCCAGCAGCTTGTCCCGGGACAGGGTGTCGAGTGAGCAGTTCTTC
size: -; J: TRBJ2-3; D: TRBD1; V: TRBV7-9; CDR3: CASSLVTGTADTQYF; DNA: TGTGCCAGCAGCTTAGTTACAGGGACAGCAGATACGCAGTATTTT
size: -; J: TRBJ2-5; D: TRBD2; V: TRBV18; CDR3: CASSLTLAGGRFEQYF; DNA: TGTGCCAGCTCACTAACTCTAGCGGGAGGGCGTTTTGAGCAGTACTTC
size: -; J: TRBJ2-1; D: TRBD2; V: TRBV4-1; CDR3: CASSPGLAGFTEQFF; DNA: TGCGCCAGCAGCCCCGGGCTAGCGGGATTCACTGAGCAGTTCTTC
size: -; J: TRBJ1-1; D: -; V: TRBV12-5; CDR3: CASGWDGNTEAFF; DNA: TGTGCTAGTGGTTGGGACGGGAACACTGAAGCTTTCTTT
size: many; J: TRBJ2-5; D: TRBD2; V: TRBV6-6; CDR3: CASSYPNSGRAAIEETQYF; DNA: TGTGCCAGCAGTTACCCCAATAGCGGGAGGGCCGCGATCGAAGAGACCCAGTACTTC
size: -; J: TRBJ2-7; D: -; V: TRBV12-3/TRBV12-4; CDR3: CASRPRVNSYEQYF; DNA: TGTGCCAGCAGGCCGAGAGTAAACTCCTACGAGCAGTACTTC
size: -; J: TRBJ1-1; D: -; V: TRBV28; CDR3: CASSSEGGGNTEAFF; DNA: TGTGCCAGCAGTTCGGAGGGAGGGGGGAACACTGAAGCTTTCTTT
size: -; J: TRBJ2-1; D: -; V: TRBV6-2/TRBV6-3; CDR3: CASSSYREWVDEQFF; DNA: TGTGCCAGCAGTTCCTACAGGGAATGGGTGGATGAGCAGTTCTTC
size: -; J: TRBJ1-2; D: -; V: TRBV28; CDR3: CASSFGPPYGYTF; DNA: TGTGCCAGCAGTTTTGGGCCGCCCTATGGCTACACCTTC
size: -; J: TRBJ2-7; D: -; V: TRBV7-2; CDR3: CASSSAGREQYF; DNA: TGTGCCAGCAGTTCCGCCGGGAGAGAGCAGTACTTC
size: few; J: TRBJ2-6; D: TRBD1; V: TRBV28; CDR3: CASSSGRGQGYSGANVLTF; DNA: TGTGCCAGCAGTTCAGGGAGGGGACAGGGGTACTCTGGGGCCAACGTCCTGACTTTC
size: few; J: TRBJ1-1; D: -; V: TRBV5-1; CDR3: CASSLGGFMNTEAFF; DNA: TGCGCCAGCAGCTTGGGAGGGTTCATGAACACTGAAGCTTTCTTT
size: few; J: TRBJ1-4; D: -; V: TRBV2; CDR3: CASSLRGRDNEKLFF; DNA: TGTGCCAGCAGCCTCAGGGGCAGGGATAATGAAAAACTGTTTTTT
size: -; J: TRBJ2-7; D: TRBD2; V: TRBV29-1; CDR3: CSVGGLAGLSSYEQYF; DNA: TGCAGCGTTGGGGGACTAGCGGGCCTAAGCTCCTACGAGCAGTACTTC
size: few; J: TRBJ2-4; D: -; V: TRBV5-6; CDR3: CASSFGGMAKNIQYF; DNA: TGTGCCAGTAGCTTCGGAGGGATGGCCAAAAACATTCAGTACTTC
size: few; J: TRBJ1-2; D: TRBD1; V: TRBV14; CDR3: CASSRTGGYGYTF; DNA: TGTGCCAGCAGCCGGACAGGGGGCTATGGCTACACCTTC
size: few; J: TRBJ2-1; D: -; V: TRBV4-3; CDR3: CASSQDGREQFF; DNA: TGCGCCAGCAGCCAAGATGGGCGGGAGCAGTTCTTC
size: -; J: TRBJ2-3; D: TRBD2; V: TRBV29-1; CDR3: CSVEFGTSGGFTDTQYF; DNA: TGCAGCGTTGAATTCGGGACTAGCGGGGGGTTCACAGATACGCAGTATTTT
size: -; J: TRBJ2-2; D: TRBD2; V: TRBV24-1; CDR3: CATSFGGDTGELFF; DNA: TGTGCCACCAGCTTTGGGGGGGACACCGGGGAGCTGTTTTTT
size: -; J: TRBJ2-2; D: -; V: TRBV3-1; CDR3: CASSQDLAPNTGELFF; DNA: TGTGCCAGCAGCCAAGATTTGGCGCCCAACACCGGGGAGCTGTTTTTT
size: few; J: TRBJ2-7; D: -; V: TRBV4-1; CDR3: CASSQDRAGYEQYF; DNA: TGCGCCAGCAGCCAAGATAGGGCGGGCTACGAGCAGTACTTC
size: few; J: TRBJ1-1; D: TRBD1; V: TRBV11-1; CDR3: CASSLQLGTGTTEAFF; DNA: TGTGCCAGCAGCCTTCAATTAGGGACAGGGACCACTGAAGCTTTCTTT
size: few; J: TRBJ2-4; D: TRBD1; V: TRBV10-3; CDR3: CAISESVSQGEENIQYF; DNA: TGTGCCATCAGTGAGTCGGTGTCCCAGGGGGAAGAAAACATTCAGTACTTC
size: -; J: TRBJ2-7; D: TRBD2; V: TRBV4-1; CDR3: CASSQGMARGAAYEQYF; DNA: TGCGCCAGCAGCCAAGGGATGGCGCGGGGGGCGGCCTACGAGCAGTACTTC
size: -; J: TRBJ2-7; D: TRBD1; V: TRBV28; CDR3: CASETRTGIPYEQYF; DNA: TGTGCCAGCGAAACCAGGACAGGGATACCCTACGAGCAGTACTTC
size: -; J: TRBJ2-2; D: -; V: TRBV6-2/TRBV6-3; CDR3: CASTRTGELFF; DNA: TGTGCCAGCACTAGGACCGGGGAGCTGTTTTTT
size: few; J: TRBJ2-2; D: -; V: TRBV20-1; CDR3: CSARVLPRGKGGELFF; DNA: TGCAGTGCTAGAGTGCTCCCTCGGGGGAAGGGCGGGGAGCTGTTTTTT
size: few; J: TRBJ2-5; D: -; V: TRBV6-6; CDR3: CASSYAGPRETQYF; DNA: TGTGCCAGCAGTTACGCCGGACCGAGGGAGACCCAGTACTTC
size: -; J: TRBJ1-4; D: -; V: TRBV28; CDR3: CASSLRGYRSTNEKLFF; DNA: TGTGCCAGCAGTTTACGAGGTTACAGATCAACTAATGAAAAACTGTTTTTT
size: -; J: TRBJ1-1; D: TRBD1; V: TRBV2; CDR3: CASRRRQGAVNTEAFF; DNA: TGTGCCAGCAGGCGTAGACAGGGGGCGGTTAACACTGAAGCTTTCTTT
size: few; J: TRBJ2-7; D: TRBD2; V: TRBV20-1; CDR3: CSARTRTSGTYEQYF; DNA: TGCAGTGCCAGAACTCGGACTAGCGGGACCTACGAGCAGTACTTC
size: -; J: TRBJ2-5; D: TRBD2; V: TRBV14; CDR3: CASSQEFGLAEETQYF; DNA: TGTGCCAGCAGCCAAGAGTTCGGCCTAGCGGAGGAGACCCAGTACTTC
size: few; J: TRBJ2-5; D: -; V: TRBV13; CDR3: CASSPLEGGETQYF; DNA: TGTGCCAGCAGCCCCCTGGAGGGGGGAGAGACCCAGTACTTC
size: -; J: TRBJ2-1; D: -; V: TRBV18; CDR3: CASSLLRSPDTDEQFF; DNA: TGTGCCAGCTCACTACTCCGGTCGCCAGATACGGATGAGCAGTTCTTC
size: -; J: TRBJ2-3; D: TRBD1; V: TRBV7-9; CDR3: CASSIPGQGTDTQYF; DNA: TGTGCCAGCAGCATTCCGGGACAGGGGACAGATACGCAGTATTTT
size: -; J: TRBJ2-7; D: TRBD2; V: TRBV12-3/TRBV12-4; CDR3: CASSLLSSGGYEQYF; DNA: TGTGCCAGCAGTTTATTGTCTAGCGGGGGCTACGAGCAGTACTTC
size: -; J: TRBJ1-6; D: -; V: TRBV6-5; CDR3: CASSFADYNSPLHF; DNA: TGTGCCAGCAGTTTTGCAGACTATAATTCACCCCTCCACTTT
size: -; J: TRBJ1-3; D: -; V: TRBV6-6; CDR3: CASSIAPRGGDTIYF; DNA: TGTGCCAGCAGTATAGCCCCACGGGGGGGAGACACCATATATTTT
size: -; J: TRBJ2-4; D: TRBD1; V: TRBV29-1; CDR3: CSVSDRAGGKNIQYF; DNA: TGCAGCGTCTCGGACAGGGCCGGTGGCAAAAACATTCAGTACTTC
size: few; J: TRBJ2-5; D: -; V: TRBV9; CDR3: CASSVDSHQETQYF; DNA: TGTGCCAGCAGCGTTGACAGCCATCAAGAGACCCAGTACTTC
size: few; J: TRBJ2-6; D: TRBD1; V: TRBV6-5; CDR3: CASSYDGAGGDSGANVLTF; DNA: TGTGCCAGCAGTTACGACGGGGCAGGGGGCGACTCTGGGGCCAACGTCCTGACTTTC
size: -; J: TRBJ2-1; D: TRBD2; V: TRBV12-3/TRBV12-4; CDR3: CASSAGLAGGGGNEQFF; DNA: TGTGCCAGCAGTGCCGGACTAGCGGGAGGGGGGGGGAATGAGCAGTTCTTC
size: few; J: TRBJ2-5; D: -; V: TRBV3-1; CDR3: CASSQAAGTWEQETQYF; DNA: TGTGCCAGCAGCCAAGCGGCCGGGACTTGGGAGCAGGAGACCCAGTACTTC
size: few; J: TRBJ2-4; D: -; V: TRBV7-2; CDR3: CASSIAGARGNIQYF; DNA: TGTGCCAGCAGCATAGCAGGGGCGCGGGGAAACATTCAGTACTTC
size: -; J: TRBJ1-1; D: TRBD1; V: TRBV5-1; CDR3: CASTKTGVENTEAFF; DNA: TGCGCCAGCACAAAGACAGGGGTTGAGAACACTGAAGCTTTCTTT
size: -; J: TRBJ2-7; D: TRBD2; V: TRBV6-6; CDR3: CASSYLSSGSYEQYF; DNA: TGTGCCAGCAGTTACTTGTCTAGCGGGAGCTACGAGCAGTACTTC
size: few; J: TRBJ2-5; D: TRBD2; V: TRBV29-1; CDR3: CSVEELAGGAETQYF; DNA: TGCAGCGTTGAAGAGCTAGCGGGAGGGGCAGAGACCCAGTACTTC
size: -; J: TRBJ2-7; D: -; V: TRBV2; CDR3: CASVGGTYEQYF; DNA: TGTGCCAGCGTCGGGGGAACCTACGAGCAGTACTTC